This TCR beta chain comes out of a study of T cells in Graves' hyperthyroidism and ophthalmopathy (dated by TCRdb to 2018 to 2020). Notes on the research overall: To identify distinguishing TCR V-J signatures, a discovery cohort of 100 or so patients was used, comprising 40 to 45 with Graves' ophthalmopathy and approximately 58 with stable Graves' hyperthyroidism. Whether ophthalmopathy could be predicted prospectively was tested in an independent validation cohort made up of 18 to 20 hyperthyroidism patients plus 17 patients who later progressed to ophthalmopathy. For training and testing, the 100 or so patients in the discovery cohort were randomly divided in a 7:3 ratio. Thyroid tissue and blood T-cell repertoires from about 6 Graves' hyperthyroidism patients were also compared in the study. After sampling, hyperthyroidism patients received methimazole starting at 30 mg daily, and ophthalmopathy patients received high-dose intravenous methylprednisolone. According to the paper, TCR Vbeta CDR3 sequencing was carried out on approximately 140 peripheral blood samples, which came from around 43 ophthalmopathy, roughly 75 hyperthyroidism and 17 progressor patients.

The TCR beta CDR3 regions were amplified from RNA transcripts. A first-round RT-PCR of the TCR CDR3 used the HTBI primer set with the Qiagen OneStep RT-PCR kit. A second multiplex PCR round built the libraries, followed by size selection and purification. Sequencing of the libraries was done on an Illumina HiSeq2000 using paired-end 100 bp reads. The source study handled its data this way. SOAPnuke was used to process the raw data, with reads discarded if the reads contained adapters or uncalled bases, had a mean Phred below 15, or lacked an exact constant-primer or identifier match. COPE v1.2.5 was used to merge the high-quality paired reads, and each unique nucleotide sequence was defined as a clonotype. MiTCR v1.1 was used to align clonotypes to the IMGT TRBV, TRBD and TRBJ reference segments. The analysis was restricted to V-J combinations with a frequency above 0.0001, which together covered just over 99% of the repertoires. A TCS score was defined as the ratio of F50 (clonal expansion) to E x V (chaos), with BLOSUM62-based TCRdist applied between CDR3 peptides within each V-J. Welch's t-statistics and random forest reduced 500 to 550 V-J features to 13, which were used in a naive Bayes classifier (R e1071). Using fastp trimming at Q25 and MiXCR clonotype assembly, TCRdb reanalyzed the public sequencing data and kept in-frame beta chains. Each CDR3 protein appears once, grouped with its most common genes and DNA. These V and J calls are TCRdb output, not the study's own analysis. The sample data list about 540,000 distinct CDR3 sequences, and approximately 44% of these were observed just once. The top ten clones comprise 8.2% of the sample.

Inclusive of the bounding cysteine and phenylalanine, the CDR3 is 12 residues long. Only the CDR3 DNA is retained, 36 bases long and in frame from the first base. From the germline V gene, CDR1 is SQVTM and CDR2 is ANQGSEA. Comments on this clonotype: There is no known antigen for this receptor. Base quality data are lacking; no much larger clone is found one base away.

A patient counted as having stable Graves' hyperthyroidism if no progression to ophthalmopathy occurred over 18 months of follow-up. Hyperthyroidism patients were aged 18 to 65 years and newly diagnosed, with disease duration of less than 2 months. Any patient with an uncontrolled infection, another autoimmune disease, pregnancy or lactation was excluded. Diagnoses were established on the basis of clinical symptoms, serum thyroxine and TRAb, thyroid ultrasound, and orbital computed tomography. Trizol reagent was used to extract total RNA, and RNA quality was then checked on an Agilent 2100 Bioanalyzer. Beyond this particular receptor, the publication reports: A 13 V-J signature model separated ophthalmopathy from stable hyperthyroidism, with around 91% sensitivity and about 81% specificity in cross-validation and 80%/75% in testing. No statistical method was used to fix the sample size in advance, and group allocation was not hidden from the investigators. Blood samples also contained most of the expanded thyroid clonotypes (frequency above 0.001), which suggests that blood repertoires may reflect thyroid immune responses. In validation, the model predicted progression to ophthalmopathy with just under 71% sensitivity and roughly 75% specificity, a median of about six months before onset.

The sequence was collected from a woman between 18 and 30 years old with Graves' hyperthyroidism. Donor details come from another sample of the same person, matched by shared clones. The rearrangement combines TRBV29-1 with TRBJ1-2; 8 bases in the middle match TRBD1. Sequenced: peripheral blood or thyroid tissue (not recorded which). The CDR3 protein is CTTGGSNYGYTF. DNA sequence: TGCACCACAGGGGGTTCTAACTATGGCTACACCTTC. Outside the CDR3, residues come from the reference TRBV29-1 and TRBJ1-2 proteins, so the full variable domain is: SAVISQKPSRDICQRGTSLTIQCQVDSQVTMMFWYRQQPGQSLTLIATANQGSEATYESGFVIDKFPISRPNLTFSTLTVSNMSPEDSSIYLCTTGGSNYGYTFGSGTRLTVV.